Shown below are 28 T cell receptor beta chains from a single sample sequenced in a study of T cell responses to AZD1222 COVID-19 vaccine. TCRdb keeps only in-frame clones here, not all; method: immunoSEQ multiplex PCR. The data contain about 76,000 clones, about 88% of them seen just once; the ten biggest clones take up roughly 10%. Sequences were derived from peripheral blood, sampled on day 0 of AZD1222 vaccination. Source of these receptors: an adult in good health.

The V gene is TRBV19, the J gene TRBJ1-3, with D unresolved. The CDR3 is made up of 14 amino acids. The germline V gene has CDR1 LNHDA and CDR2 SQIVND (reference sequence). V lost 11 bases and J lost 0, with 14 bases in between. The CDR3 region is CACRPPSSGNTIYF. The CDR3 coding sequence is TGTGCCTGCCGCCCGCCGAGCTCTGGAAACACCATATATTTT.

This chain joins TRBV28 and TRBJ1-5; TRBD1 matches 7 bases. Germline V CDR1 and CDR2: MDHEN, SYDVKM. This CDR3 contains 13 residues. V lost 8 bases, J lost 6 bases, and 7 bases stayed unmatched. CDR3 bases: TGTGCCAGCCAAGGAGGGGGCTCTCAGCCCCAGCATTTT. Translated, it gives CASQGGGSQPQHF.

The rearrangement uses TRBV4-2 and TRBJ2-5, with a weak D call TRBD2 (6 bases). CDR3 size: 17 residues. Germline V gene sequence: CDR1 LGHNA, CDR2 YNFKEQ. V was clipped by 0 bases and J by 1 base, with 15 bases between them. The CDR3: CASSQDQRGGLQETQYF. Here the CDR3 DNA reads TGTGCCAGCAGCCAAGACCAGCGTGGAGGGCTCCAAGAGACCCAGTACTTC.

V gene TRBV5-4 combines with J gene TRBJ2-3, with a weak D call TRBD2 (5 bases). Germline V gene sequence: CDR1 SGHNT, CDR2 YYREEE (reference sequence). Deletions cut 0 bases from V and 0 bases from J, with 11 bases between. The CDR3 extends over 16 amino acids. The CDR3 loop reads CASSLVSVRSTDTQYF. The CDR3 DNA reads as TGTGCCAGCAGCTTGGTTAGCGTACGTAGCACAGATACGCAGTATTTT.

V usage is TRBV3-1 (or the pseudogene TRBV3-2) and J usage is TRBJ2-3; 7 bases fit TRBD1. The CDR3 consists of 13 residues. Germline CDR1 LGHDT, CDR2 YNNKEL (reference sequence). V lost 4 bases to trimming and J lost 3 bases; unmatched junction nucleotides: 1. This CDR3 is CASSRQGTDTQYF. The DNA for the CDR3 is TGTGCCAGCAGCCGACAGGGAACAGATACGCAGTATTTT.

The genes are TRBV10-3 and TRBJ2-2, with a tentative D call TRBD2 (6 bases). CDR1 and CDR2 from the germline V gene are ENHRY and SYGVKD. Trimming took off 2 bases at V and 0 bases at J, with 10 bases between the two ends. This CDR3 contains 16 residues. CDR3 amino acids: CAISEARDSNTGELFF. The CDR3 DNA reads TGTGCCATCAGTGAGGCCAGGGACTCGAACACCGGGGAGCTGTTTTTT.

The chain has TRBV7-2 and TRBJ2-2; the D gene could be TRBD1 or TRBD2 (5 bases each). Germline V gene sequence: CDR1 SGHTA, CDR2 FQGNSA. The CDR3 is 14 residues long. Trimming removed 9 bases from V and 0 bases from J, with 11 bases in between. The CDR3: CARSGTTNTGELFF. CDR3 coding DNA: TGTGCCAGGTCCGGGACCACGAACACCGGGGAGCTGTTTTTT.

The V call is TRBV15, the J call TRBJ1-3; TRBD1 is a possible D gene (5 bases). Germline lookup yields CDR1 LNHNV and CDR2 YYDKDF (reference sequence). The CDR3 covers 15 residues. V was shortened by 0 bases and J by 2 bases, with 8 bases between the two germline ends. CDR3 sequence: CATSRDLGAGNTIYF. CDR3 nucleotide sequence: TGTGCCACCAGCAGAGATCTGGGGGCTGGAAACACCATATATTTT. Together with reference TRBV15 and TRBJ1-3, the CDR3 gives the full variable domain: DAMVIQNPRYQVTQFGKPVTLSCSQTLNHNVMYWYQQKSSQAPKLLFHYYDKDFNNEADTPDNFQSRRPNTSFCFLDIRSPGLGDTAMYLCATSRDLGAGNTIYFGEGSWLTVV.

The V gene is TRBV7-6, the J gene TRBJ2-3; 10 positions match TRBD1. The CDR3 length is 17 residues. V shed 5 bases and J 2 bases; nucleotides not matched to a gene: 10. The germline V gene encodes CDR1 SGHVS and CDR2 FNYEAQ. The CDR3, as DNA: TGTGCCAGCAGCCTCATCCCGGGACAGGGGTACACAGATACGCAGTATTTT. Its protein is CASSLIPGQGYTDTQYF.

V gene TRBV10-3 combines with J gene TRBJ2-5, with TRBD2 matching over 7 bases. The CDR3 is made up of 14 amino acids. The germline V gene has CDR1 ENHRY and CDR2 SYGVKD. V gave up 0 bases and J gave up 2 bases; unmatched junction bases: 0. CDR3 DNA: TGTGCCATCAGTGAGTCGGGGGGGCAAGAGACCCAGTACTTC. Its protein product is CAISESGGQETQYF.

The chain couples TRBV5-1 to TRBJ1-1; D may be TRBD1 (5 bases). CDR3 length: 14 amino acids. The germline V gene encodes CDR1 SGHRS and CDR2 YFSETQ. The V end was cut by 4 bases, the J end by 0 bases, with 10 bases between. CDR3 sequence (DNA): TGCGCCAGCAGCCCGGGACGGATGAACACTGAAGCTTTCTTT. Its protein product is CASSPGRMNTEAFF.

The rearrangement joins TRBV2 to TRBJ2-5; D is possibly TRBD2 (6 bases). The CDR3 has 15 residues. Trimming pared 6 bases from V and 2 bases from J, leaving 16 bases between. CDR1 is SNHLY, CDR2 FYNNEI, per germline. CDR3 loop: CASRPGTAPQETQYF. The CDR3 DNA reads as TGTGCCAGCAGACCCGGGACTGCCCCGCAAGAGACCCAGTACTTC.

The chain employs TRBV25-1 and TRBJ1-6; maybe TRBD1 (5 bases). CDR3 length: 11 residues. The germline V and J ends were trimmed by 6 bases and 10 bases, with 7 bases remaining between them. From germline, CDR1 is MGHDK and CDR2 SYGVNS. Written as DNA, the CDR3 is TGTGCCAGCAGGGGGGACTCACCCCTCCACTTT. Protein sequence: CASRGDSPLHF.

This clone has only a few counts. V gene TRBV19 combines with J gene TRBJ1-1; 7 bases align to TRBD1. The CDR3 covers 14 residues. The V gene end was trimmed by 7 bases and the J gene end by 2 bases; junction bases not matched to a gene: 7. Germline values: CDR1 LNHDA, CDR2 SQIVND (reference sequence). The CDR3 region has the DNA TGTGCCAGTACCCCGACAGGGAGTAACACTGAAGCTTTCTTT. This sequence encodes CASTPTGSNTEAFF.

The genes are TRBV24-1 and TRBJ2-1; D unresolved. This CDR3 is built from 14 residues. The V gene lost 5 bases and the J gene lost 8 bases, with 15 bases spanning the gap. CDR1 is KGHDR and CDR2 is SFDVKD in the germline V gene. CDR3: CATSGRLGKDEQFF. The CDR3 nucleotides read TGTGCCACCAGTGGGAGATTAGGGAAGGATGAGCAGTTCTTC.

This CDR3 reads CASSRDRVNQPQHF. CDR3 DNA: TGTGCCAGTAGCCGGGACAGGGTTAATCAGCCCCAGCATTTT. The chain uses TRBV19 and TRBJ1-5; TRBD1 aligns across 9 bases. Per germline, CDR1 LNHDA and CDR2 SQIVND (reference sequence). The CDR3 extends over 14 amino acids. The ends lost 6 bases at V and 4 bases at J; junction bases unmatched: 4.

V usage is TRBV9 and J usage is TRBJ2-1; D not certain. The V gene lost 4 bases and the J gene lost 6 bases, with 17 bases spanning the gap. Germline V gives CDR1 SGDLS, CDR2 YYNGEE. The CDR3 sequence is 15 residues long. CDR3 amino acids: CASSPSGSSVNEQFF. CDR3 sequence (DNA): TGTGCCAGCAGCCCCTCTGGTTCCTCTGTCAATGAGCAGTTCTTC.

The CDR3, as DNA: TGTGCCAGCAGCCAAACCGCCGGCATATATGGCTACACCTTC. This sequence encodes CASSQTAGIYGYTF. J is TRBJ1-2 and V is TRBV3-1 (or the pseudogene TRBV3-2); unclear D gene. V was pared by 2 bases and J by 5 bases, with 12 bases between. The CDR3 has 14 amino acids. Germline CDR1 is LGHDT and CDR2 is YNNKEL (reference sequence).

The gene calls are TRBV11-2 and TRBJ1-1; the match to TRBD1 covers 7 bases. Germline CDR1 SGHAT, CDR2 FQNNGV. The V segment lost 3 bases and the J segment 3 bases; nucleotides outside the gene matches: 4. The CDR3 runs 14 residues. The CDR3 DNA reads as TGTGCCAGCAGCTTGACAGGGAGGGACACTGAAGCTTTCTTT. It codes for CASSLTGRDTEAFF.

This clone was found once. The J gene is TRBJ1-1, the V gene TRBV18; D remains unclear. The CDR3 covers 15 residues. Germline V lookup: CDR1 KGHSH, CDR2 LQKENI. V was cut by 1 base and J by 0 bases, with 9 bases left in between. CDR3 region: CASSPLQDLNTEAFF. The CDR3 DNA reads TGTGCCAGCTCACCACTCCAGGACCTGAACACTGAAGCTTTCTTT.

The CDR3 here is CASSLDRRNYGYTF. CDR3 in DNA: TGTGCCAGCAGTTTAGACAGGCGAAACTATGGCTACACCTTC. V and J are TRBV28 and TRBJ1-2; TRBD1 might be the D (6 bases). V was trimmed by 2 bases and J by 2 bases, leaving 9 bases between them. This CDR3 comprises 14 residues. Per germline, CDR1 MDHEN and CDR2 SYDVKM.

This rearrangement joins TRBV5-6 to TRBJ1-1; D may be TRBD1 (5 bases). Germline V gene data show CDR1 as SGHDT and CDR2 as YYEEEE. V gave up 4 bases and J gave up 4 bases, with 17 bases separating them. The CDR3 totals 15 residues. This CDR3 is CASSPGLSYGTEAFF. The CDR3 DNA sequence: TGTGCCAGCAGCCCGGGACTGTCGTATGGCACTGAAGCTTTCTTT. The full variable domain, with the rest looked up from reference TRBV5-6 and TRBJ1-1, is DAGVTQSPTHLIKTRGQQVTLRCSPKSGHDTVSWYQQALGQGPQFIFQYYEEEERQRGNFPDRFSGHQFPNYSSELNVNALLLGDSALYLCASSPGLSYGTEAFFGQGTRLTVV.

The chain has TRBV5-1 and TRBJ2-1, with 8 bases that match TRBD2. This CDR3 region has 15 residues. Germline-derived CDR1 and CDR2 are SGHRS and YFSETQ. Trimming at V came to 4 bases and at J to 0 bases, leaving 3 bases not matched to a gene. The CDR3 nucleotides are TGCGCCAGCAGCCAGCGGGGGAGCTCCTACAATGAGCAGTTCTTC. Translation gives CASSQRGSSYNEQFF.

This sequence joins TRBV11-3 and TRBJ2-1, with D possibly matching TRBD1 (6 bases). V lost 4 bases to trimming and J lost 9 bases, with 19 bases between them. The germline CDR1 and CDR2 sequences are SGHNT and YENEEA. This CDR3 has 15 amino acids. DNA of the CDR3: TGTGCCAGCAGCTCTGGGCTCAAGGGGGAAGGTGAGCAGTTCTTC. As protein: CASSSGLKGEGEQFF.

V usage is TRBV11-2 and J usage is TRBJ2-3, with D possibly being TRBD2 (7 bases). V lost 4 bases and J lost 7, with 12 bases in between. CDR3 size: 13 residues. Germline V gives CDR1 SGHAT, CDR2 FQNNGV. CDR3 bases: TGTGCCAGCAGCTCCGGGGGGCCGAATACGCAGTATTTT. Translation gives CASSSGGPNTQYF.

The rearrangement uses TRBV20-1 and TRBJ2-3; unclear D gene. There are 10 residues in the CDR3. V was clipped by 7 bases and J by 0 bases, with 2 bases between them. Germline V gene data show CDR1 as DFQATT and CDR2 as SNEGSKA (reference sequence). The CDR3 protein is CSVSTDTQYF. Here the CDR3 DNA reads TGCAGTGTTAGCACAGATACGCAGTATTTT.

J is TRBJ1-1 and V is TRBV5-6, with D unresolved. V was clipped by 4 bases and J by 5 bases, with 12 bases between them. Per germline, CDR1 SGHDT and CDR2 YYEEEE. CDR3 length: 13 residues. CDR3 region: CASSPRGRTEAFF. In nucleotides, the CDR3 is TGTGCCAGCAGCCCGCGGGGTAGGACTGAAGCTTTCTTT.

About this clone itself: The sample holds other DNA sequences that translate to the same CDR3. The rearrangement uses TRBV28 and TRBJ1-1; D is unclear. The CDR3 length is 10 residues. Germline V lookup: CDR1 MDHEN, CDR2 SYDVKM. V lost 4 bases to trimming and J lost 5 bases, with 2 bases between them. The CDR3 loop reads CASSYTEAFF. The DNA of the CDR3 is TGTGCCAGCAGTTATACTGAAGCTTTCTTT.